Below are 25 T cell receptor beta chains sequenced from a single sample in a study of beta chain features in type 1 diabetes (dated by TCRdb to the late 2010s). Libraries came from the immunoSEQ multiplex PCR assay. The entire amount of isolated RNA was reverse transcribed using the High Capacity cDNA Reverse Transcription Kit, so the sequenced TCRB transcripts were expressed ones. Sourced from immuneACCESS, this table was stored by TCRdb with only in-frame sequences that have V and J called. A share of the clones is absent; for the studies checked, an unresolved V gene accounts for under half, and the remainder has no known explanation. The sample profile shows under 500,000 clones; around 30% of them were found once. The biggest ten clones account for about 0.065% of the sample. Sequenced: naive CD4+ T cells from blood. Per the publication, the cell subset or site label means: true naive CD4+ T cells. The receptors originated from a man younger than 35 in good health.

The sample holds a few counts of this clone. The CDR3 bases are TGTGCCAGCAGCTTAGGTGTGGGGGGCCAAGAGACCCAGTACTTC. Amino acid sequence: CASSLGVGGQETQYF. The chain recombines TRBV7-8 with TRBJ2-5, with TRBD2 as a possible D gene (6 bases). Trimming took off 1 base at V and 1 base at J, with 10 bases between the two ends. This CDR3 region has 15 residues. Germline CDR1 SGHVS, CDR2 FQNEAQ.

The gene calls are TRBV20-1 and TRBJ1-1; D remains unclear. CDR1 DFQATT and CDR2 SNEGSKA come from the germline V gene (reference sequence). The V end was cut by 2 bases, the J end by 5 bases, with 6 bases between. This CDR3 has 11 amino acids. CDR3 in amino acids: CSARSVTEAFF. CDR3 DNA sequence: TGCAGTGCTAGATCCGTAACTGAAGCTTTCTTT.

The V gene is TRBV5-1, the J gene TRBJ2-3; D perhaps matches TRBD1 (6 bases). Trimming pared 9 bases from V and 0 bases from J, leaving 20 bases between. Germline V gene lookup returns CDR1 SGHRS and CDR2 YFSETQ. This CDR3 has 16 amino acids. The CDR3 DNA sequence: TGCGCCACCTCGCCAGGGGTGGTGGAAAGCACAGATACGCAGTATTTT. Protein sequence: CATSPGVVESTDTQYF.

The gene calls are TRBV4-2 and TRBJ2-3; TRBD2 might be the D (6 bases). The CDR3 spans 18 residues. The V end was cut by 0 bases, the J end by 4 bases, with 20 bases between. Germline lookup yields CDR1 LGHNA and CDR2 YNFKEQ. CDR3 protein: CASSQERGVSGRADTQYF. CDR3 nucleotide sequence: TGTGCCAGCAGCCAAGAAAGAGGTGTTAGCGGAAGAGCAGATACGCAGTATTTT.

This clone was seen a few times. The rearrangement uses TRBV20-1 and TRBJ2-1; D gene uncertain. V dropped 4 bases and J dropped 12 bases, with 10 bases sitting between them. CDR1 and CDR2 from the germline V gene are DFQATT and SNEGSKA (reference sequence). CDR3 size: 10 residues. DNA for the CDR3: TGCAGTGCTATGTCTAGGCGGCAGTTCTTC. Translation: CSAMSRRQFF.

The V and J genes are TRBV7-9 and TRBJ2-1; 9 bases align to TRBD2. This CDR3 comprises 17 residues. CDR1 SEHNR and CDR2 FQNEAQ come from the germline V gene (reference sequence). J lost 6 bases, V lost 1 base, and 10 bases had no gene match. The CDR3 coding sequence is TGTGCCAGCAGCTTAGTTGATGGGACTAGCATAACCAATGAGCAGTTCTTC. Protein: CASSLVDGTSITNEQFF.

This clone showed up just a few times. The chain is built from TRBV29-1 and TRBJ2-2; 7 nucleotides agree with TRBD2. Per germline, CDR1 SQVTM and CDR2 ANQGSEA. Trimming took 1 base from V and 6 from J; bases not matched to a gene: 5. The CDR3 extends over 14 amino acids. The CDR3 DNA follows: TGCAGCGTTGAAGGGTTGGGAGGGGCCGGGGAGCTGTTTTTT. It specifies CSVEGLGGAGELFF.

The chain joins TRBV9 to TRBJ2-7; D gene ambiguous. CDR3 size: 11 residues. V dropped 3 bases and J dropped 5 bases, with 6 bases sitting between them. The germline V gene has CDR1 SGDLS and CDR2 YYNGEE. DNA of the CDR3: TGTGCCAGCAGCGCGAGCCACGAGCAGTACTTC. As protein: CASSASHEQYF.

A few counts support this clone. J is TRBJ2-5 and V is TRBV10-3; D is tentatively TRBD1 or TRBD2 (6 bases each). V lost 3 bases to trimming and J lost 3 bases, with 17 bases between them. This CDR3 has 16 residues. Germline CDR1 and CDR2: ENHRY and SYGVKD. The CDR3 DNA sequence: TGTGCCATCAGTGATGGGGGCAGTAGCGGAAAAGAGACCCAGTACTTC. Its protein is CAISDGGSSGKETQYF.

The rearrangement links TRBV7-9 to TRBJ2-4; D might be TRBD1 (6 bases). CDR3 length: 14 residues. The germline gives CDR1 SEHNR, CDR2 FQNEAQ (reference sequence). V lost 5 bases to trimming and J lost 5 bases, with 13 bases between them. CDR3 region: CASSPWDNQNIQYF. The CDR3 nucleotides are TGTGCCAGCAGCCCCTGGGACAACCAAAACATTCAGTACTTC.

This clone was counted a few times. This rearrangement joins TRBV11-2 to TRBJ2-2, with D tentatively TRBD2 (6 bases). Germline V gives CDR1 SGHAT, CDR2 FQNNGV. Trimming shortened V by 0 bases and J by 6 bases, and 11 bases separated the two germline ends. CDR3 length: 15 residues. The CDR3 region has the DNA TGTGCCAGCAGCTTAGATGGAGGAGGGCCCGGGGAGCTGTTTTTT. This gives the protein CASSLDGGGPGELFF.

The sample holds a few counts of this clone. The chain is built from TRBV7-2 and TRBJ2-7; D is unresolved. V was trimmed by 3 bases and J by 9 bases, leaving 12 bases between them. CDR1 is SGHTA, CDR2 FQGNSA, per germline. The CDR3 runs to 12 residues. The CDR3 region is CASSFSSPGQYF. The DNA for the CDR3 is TGTGCCAGCAGCTTTTCCTCGCCGGGGCAGTACTTC.

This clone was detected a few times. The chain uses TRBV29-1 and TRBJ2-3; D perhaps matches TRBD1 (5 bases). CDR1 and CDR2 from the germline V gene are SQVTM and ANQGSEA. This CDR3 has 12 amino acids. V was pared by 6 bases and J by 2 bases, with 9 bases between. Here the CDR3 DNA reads TGCAGCGTAATGACAGCCACAGATACGCAGTATTTT. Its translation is CSVMTATDTQYF.

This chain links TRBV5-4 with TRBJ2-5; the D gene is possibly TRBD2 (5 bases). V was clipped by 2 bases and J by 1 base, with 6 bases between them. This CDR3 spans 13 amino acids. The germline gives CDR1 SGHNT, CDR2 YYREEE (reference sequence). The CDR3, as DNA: TGTGCCAGCAGCTTCGGGGTCCAAGAGACCCAGTACTTC. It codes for CASSFGVQETQYF.

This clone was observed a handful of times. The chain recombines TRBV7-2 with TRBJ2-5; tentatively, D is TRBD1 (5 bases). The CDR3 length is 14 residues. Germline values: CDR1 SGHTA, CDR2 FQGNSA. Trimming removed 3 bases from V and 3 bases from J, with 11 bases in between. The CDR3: CASSFGHNKETQYF. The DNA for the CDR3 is TGTGCCAGCAGCTTCGGACACAACAAAGAGACCCAGTACTTC.

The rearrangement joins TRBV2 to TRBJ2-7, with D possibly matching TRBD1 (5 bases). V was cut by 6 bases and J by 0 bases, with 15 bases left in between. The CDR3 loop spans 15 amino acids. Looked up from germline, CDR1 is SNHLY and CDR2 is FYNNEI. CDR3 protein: CASRPGPYSSYEQYF. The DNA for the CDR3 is TGTGCCAGCAGACCAGGGCCCTACAGCTCCTACGAGCAGTACTTC.

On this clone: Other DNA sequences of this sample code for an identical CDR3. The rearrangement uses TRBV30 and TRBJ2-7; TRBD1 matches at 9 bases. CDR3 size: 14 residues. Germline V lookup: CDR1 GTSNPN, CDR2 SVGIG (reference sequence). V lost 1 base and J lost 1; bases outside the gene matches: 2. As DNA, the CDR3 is TGTGCCTGGAGTGCCGGACAGGGGTCCTACGAGCAGTACTTC. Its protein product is CAWSAGQGSYEQYF.

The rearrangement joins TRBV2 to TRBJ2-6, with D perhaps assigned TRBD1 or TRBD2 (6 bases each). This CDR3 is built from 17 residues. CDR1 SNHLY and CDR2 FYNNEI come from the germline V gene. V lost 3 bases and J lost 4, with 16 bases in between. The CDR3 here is CASSDDRRDRGANVLTF. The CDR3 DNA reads TGTGCCAGCAGTGACGACAGGAGGGACCGGGGGGCCAACGTCCTGACTTTC.

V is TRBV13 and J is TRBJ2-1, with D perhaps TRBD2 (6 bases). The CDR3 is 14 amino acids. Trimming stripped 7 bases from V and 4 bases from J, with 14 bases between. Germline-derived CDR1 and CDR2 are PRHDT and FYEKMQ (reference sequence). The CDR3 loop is CASTKWGEYNEQFF. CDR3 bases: TGTGCCAGCACGAAGTGGGGGGAATACAATGAGCAGTTCTTC.

CDR3 protein: CASSPLPGNTEAFF. CDR3 in DNA: TGTGCCAGCTCACCCTTACCGGGGAACACTGAAGCTTTCTTT. This chain joins TRBV18 and TRBJ1-1, with unresolved D. Trimming cost V 3 bases and J 1 base, with 9 bases left between them. The CDR3 is 14 residues long. Per the germline V gene, CDR1 is KGHSH and CDR2 is LQKENI.

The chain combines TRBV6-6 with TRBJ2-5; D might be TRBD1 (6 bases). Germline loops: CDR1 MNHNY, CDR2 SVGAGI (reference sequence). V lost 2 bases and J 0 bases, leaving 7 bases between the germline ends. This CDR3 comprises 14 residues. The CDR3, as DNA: TGTGCCAGCAGTTACCCAGGGGACCAAGAGACCCAGTACTTC. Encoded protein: CASSYPGDQETQYF.

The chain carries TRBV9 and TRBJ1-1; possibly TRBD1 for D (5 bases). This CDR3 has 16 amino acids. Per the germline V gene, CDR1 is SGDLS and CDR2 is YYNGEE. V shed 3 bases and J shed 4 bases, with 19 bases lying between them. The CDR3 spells CASSALSTRQGTEAFF. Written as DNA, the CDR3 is TGTGCCAGCAGCGCACTTTCGACGAGGCAGGGCACTGAAGCTTTCTTT.

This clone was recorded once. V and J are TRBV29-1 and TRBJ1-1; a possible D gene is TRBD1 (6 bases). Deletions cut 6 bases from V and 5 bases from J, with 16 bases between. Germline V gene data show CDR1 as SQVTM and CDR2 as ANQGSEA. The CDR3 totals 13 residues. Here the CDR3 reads CSVGGRGPTEAFF. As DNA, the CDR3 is TGCAGCGTGGGTGGACGGGGGCCGACTGAAGCTTTCTTT.

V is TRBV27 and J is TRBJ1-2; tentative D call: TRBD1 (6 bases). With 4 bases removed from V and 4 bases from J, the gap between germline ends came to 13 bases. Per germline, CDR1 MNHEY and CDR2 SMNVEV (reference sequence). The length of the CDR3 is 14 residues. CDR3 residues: CASSSRTASYGYTF. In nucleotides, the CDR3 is TGTGCCAGCAGTTCCCGGACAGCCTCCTATGGCTACACCTTC.

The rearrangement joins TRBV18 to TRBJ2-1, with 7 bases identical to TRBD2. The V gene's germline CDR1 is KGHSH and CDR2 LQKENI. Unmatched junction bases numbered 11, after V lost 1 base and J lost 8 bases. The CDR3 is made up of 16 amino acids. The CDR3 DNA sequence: TGTGCCAGCTCACCACTTCGGGAGGCTGTTTTCTATGAGCAGTTCTTC. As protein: CASSPLREAVFYEQFF.